This T cell receptor (beta chain) came from a study of CD8+ T cells in alopecia areata. Following RNA extraction, reverse transcription yielded cDNA that acted as the sequencing template. Method: immunoSEQ multiplex PCR; TCRdb's copy keeps in-frame clones and lacks some. The sample has fewer than 200,000 clones; around three fifths are singletons. CDR1 and CDR2 (germline): SGDLS, YYNGEE. The V gene lost 9 bases and the J gene lost 1 base, with 13 bases spanning the gap. The CDR3 is 13 amino acids. This clone was detected only a few times. Its specificity is not known. Treatment reported: oral pan-JAK inhibitor, 5-10 mg twice daily. Using a FACSAria, the CD4+ and CD8+ T cells were sorted from the PBMCs. Findings and limits, study-wide: Clonality was higher in lesional than normal scalp, especially in alopecia totalis/universalis.

This clonotype was sampled from a human donor with alopecia areata. V usage is TRBV9 and J usage is TRBJ1-1; D is possibly TRBD1 (5 bases). The sequencing here drew on CD4+ T cells sorted from blood, taken at week 24, from a patient treated with tofacitinib. The CDR3 loop is CATGRDGNTEAFF. For the CDR3, the DNA is TGTGCCACGGGGCGGGACGGGAACACTGAAGCTTTCTTT.